The clone carrying this TCR beta chain was seen a handful of times. The antigen is not known. V dropped 5 bases and J dropped 8; count of bases not matched to a gene: 7. The CDR3 contains 14 residues. CDR1 is MNHEY, CDR2 SVGAGI, per germline. This sample is part of a study of cytomegalovirus exposure and HLA in healthy donors. Whole-study context: In terms of ancestry, the Caucasian-associated cluster contained 75% to 90% of the approximately 400 genotyped donors. Study-wide points: Most TCR beta V segments were productive about 87% or about 30% of the time in an earlier analysis. Later analysis identified about 18,000 TCR beta sequences associated with HLA alleles, using a false discovery rate threshold of 0.05.

The primer mix had 60 Vbeta and 13 Jbeta primers. Profiling relied on immunoSEQ multiplex PCR, and the TCRdb table lists in-frame clones only, not all of them. The repertoire holds about 300,000 clones, with around 86% as singletons. Sequenced input: PBMCs. The receptor's source is a man in his forties in good health and CMV-seropositive. The chain uses TRBV6-5 and TRBJ1-4, with 8 positions matching TRBD1. The CDR3 region is CASSTRGLREKLFF. CDR3 bases: TGTGCCAGCAGTACCAGGGGGCTAAGGGAAAAACTGTTTTTT.